A single sample gave rise to the 8 T cell receptor beta chains below, sequenced in a study of shared clonotypes between healthy human individuals. Libraries were prepared by immunoSEQ multiplex PCR; TCRdb keeps only in-frame clonotypes and omits some of them. The table records about 1.5 million clones, roughly 96% of them present only once. The specimen was naive CD4+ T cells sorted from blood. The subset was: CD45RA+ positively selected. These receptors all come from a man younger than 40 in good health.

This clone was detected once. The chain uses TRBV12-5 and TRBJ2-3, with a tentative D call TRBD2 (6 bases). Germline CDR1 reads LGHNT; CDR2 reads FRNRAP. CDR3 length: 14 residues. The CDR3 loop is CASRRDWATDTQYF. Here the CDR3 DNA reads TGTGCATCCAGGCGGGACTGGGCCACAGATACGCAGTATTTT. Together with reference TRBV12-5 and TRBJ2-3, the CDR3 gives the full variable domain: DARVTQTPRHKVTEMGQEVTMRCQPILGHNTVFWYRQTMMQGLELLAYFRNRAPLDDSGMPKDRFSAEMPDATLATLKIQPSEPRDSAVYFCASRRDWATDTQYFGPGTRLTVL.

The chain couples TRBV19 to TRBJ1-2, with D maybe TRBD1 (5 bases). With 4 bases removed from V and 4 bases from J, the gap between germline ends came to 16 bases. The V gene's germline CDR1 is LNHDA and CDR2 SQIVND (reference sequence). The CDR3 totals 15 residues. The CDR3 bases are TGTGCCAGTAGTACCTGGGGAGGGGCCGGCTATGGCTACACCTTC. Encoded protein: CASSTWGGAGYGYTF.

V is TRBV7-9 and J is TRBJ2-1; 8 bases are a match to TRBD1. J gave up 0 bases and V 4 bases, and 2 bases lay outside the gene matches. The germline gives CDR1 SEHNR, CDR2 FQNEAQ (reference sequence). The CDR3 runs 15 residues. The CDR3 protein is CASSSTGGSYNEQFF. The CDR3 coding sequence is TGTGCCAGCAGCTCAACAGGGGGCTCCTACAATGAGCAGTTCTTC.

The V call is TRBV2, the J call TRBJ2-6; D is uncertain. The length of the CDR3 is 16 residues. Germline V gene lookup returns CDR1 SNHLY and CDR2 FYNNEI. The ends were cut back, 0 bases at V and 4 bases at J, with 10 bases in the middle. CDR3 loop: CASSEARRAGANVLTF. CDR3 sequence (DNA): TGTGCCAGCAGTGAAGCGCGAAGGGCCGGGGCCAACGTCCTGACTTTC.

As to this clone: The junction and the germline gene differ at one end; a read error may be behind it. The rearrangement uses TRBV6-5 and TRBJ2-7; 7 bases line up with TRBD1. The CDR3 totals 14 residues. The germline gives CDR1 MNHEY, CDR2 SVGAGI. CDR3 amino acids: CASSPGDRQYGQYF. The CDR3 DNA reads as TGTGCCAGCAGTCCTGGGGACAGACAGTACGGGCAGTACTTC.

The J gene is TRBJ2-5, the V gene TRBV5-4; 7 nucleotides agree with TRBD1. Per germline, CDR1 SGHNT and CDR2 YYREEE (reference sequence). V was pared by 3 bases and J by 0 bases, with 2 bases of the junction left unmatched. The CDR3 runs 14 residues. This chain's CDR3 is CASSWGQNQETQYF. As DNA, the CDR3 is TGTGCCAGCAGCTGGGGACAGAACCAAGAGACCCAGTACTTC.

This chain uses TRBV6-5 with TRBJ2-2; D is perhaps TRBD2 (7 bases). Trimming cost V 0 bases and J 6 bases, with 8 bases left between them. The germline V gene has CDR1 MNHEY and CDR2 SVGAGI. The CDR3 sequence is 14 residues long. In DNA, the CDR3 is TGTGCCAGCAGTTACTCAGGGGGGGCCGGGGAGCTGTTTTTT. Translated: CASSYSGGAGELFF.

V usage is TRBV11-2 and J usage is TRBJ2-5, with D unclear. V was clipped by 5 bases and J by 3 bases, with 16 bases between them. Germline V lookup: CDR1 SGHAT, CDR2 FQNNGV. This CDR3 spans 15 amino acids. The CDR3 nucleotides read TGTGCCAGCAGCGTTCATCTGGGAAGAGAAGAGACCCAGTACTTC. It translates to CASSVHLGREETQYF.